A single T cell receptor beta chain is shown here with its context. The antigen is not known. The sample comes from a study of neoadjuvant anti-PD-1 for oral cavity cancer. Study-wide findings and caveats: Post-nivolumab, blood T cell clonality was significantly elevated in non-responders. TCR analyses covered only a few patients per response group.

CDR1 is MNHNY, CDR2 SVGAGI, per germline (reference sequence). CDR3 size: 14 residues. J was trimmed by 0 bases and V by 10 bases; bases with no gene match: 7. The table came from immunoSEQ multiplex PCR; TCRdb's copy has only in-frame clones and leaves some out. The sample shows around 13,000 clones, approximately 70% of them seen only once. As to time point: after neoadjuvant nivolumab, at surgical resection. This TCR came from a person between 40 and 85 years old with oral cavity squamous cell carcinoma. The sequenced sample was PBMCs, obtained after nivolumab (anti-PD-1) treatment. The chain couples TRBV6-6 to TRBJ2-3; 7 nucleotides agree with TRBD2. The CDR3 DNA reads as TGTGCCATCGGAGACGGGAGGAGCACAGATACGCAGTATTTT. Residues: CAIGDGRSTDTQYF.